Sequencing of this TCR beta chain was carried out in a study of spatial heterogeneity in lung cancer. This clonotype was seen many times. Its specificity is not known. TCRdb passed the 5' RACE reads through MiXCR, listing each CDR3 protein once. This sample yields roughly 23,000 distinct CDR3 sequences, of which 4% to 5.5% are seen a single time; 9.9% belongs to the top ten. The time point here: sample taken at primary tumor resection. A total of approximately 77 untreated early-stage non-small cell lung cancer patients served as donors. Study-level findings and limits: Ubiquitous and regional expanded TCR counts correlated with ubiquitous and regional nonsynonymous mutations, respectively. The number of expanded tumor alpha and beta chains correlated with mutation number.

Germline V CDR1 and CDR2: MNHEY, SVGEGT. This CDR3 is 18 amino acids long. V lost 5 bases to trimming and J lost 2 bases; unmatched junction nucleotides: 14. Here the sequenced sample was lung tumor tissue, taken at surgery. This TCR was sampled from a male donor with early-stage non-small cell lung cancer. The chain couples TRBV6-2 or TRBV6-3 to TRBJ2-1, with TRBD2 matching over 8 bases. CDR3 sequence: CASSKPIGLARTYNEQFF. CDR3 DNA: TGTGCCAGCAGTAAACCTATAGGACTAGCTAGAACCTACAATGAGCAGTTCTTC.